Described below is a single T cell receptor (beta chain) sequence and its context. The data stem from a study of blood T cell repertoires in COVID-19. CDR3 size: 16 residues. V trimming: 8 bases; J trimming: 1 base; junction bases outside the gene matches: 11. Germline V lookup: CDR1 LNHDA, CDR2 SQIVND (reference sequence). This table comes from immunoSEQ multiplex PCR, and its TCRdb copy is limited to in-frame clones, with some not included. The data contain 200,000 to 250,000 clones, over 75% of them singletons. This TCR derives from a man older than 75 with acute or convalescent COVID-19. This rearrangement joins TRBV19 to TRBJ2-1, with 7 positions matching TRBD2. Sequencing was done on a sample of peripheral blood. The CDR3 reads CASSKTSAPSYNEQFF. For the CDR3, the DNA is TGTGCCAGTTCGAAAACTAGCGCGCCGTCCTACAATGAGCAGTTCTTC.